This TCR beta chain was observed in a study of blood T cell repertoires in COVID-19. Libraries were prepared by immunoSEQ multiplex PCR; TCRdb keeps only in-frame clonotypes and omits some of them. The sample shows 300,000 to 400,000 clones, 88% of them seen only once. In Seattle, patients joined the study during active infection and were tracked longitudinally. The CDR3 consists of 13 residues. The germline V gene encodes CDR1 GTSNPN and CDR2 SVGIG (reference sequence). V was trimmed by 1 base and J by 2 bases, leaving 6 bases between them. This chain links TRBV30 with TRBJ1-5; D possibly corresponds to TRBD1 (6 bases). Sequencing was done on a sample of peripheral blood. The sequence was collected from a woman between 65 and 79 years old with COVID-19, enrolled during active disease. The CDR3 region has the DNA TGTGCCTGGAGTGAGGGGGGCAATCAGCCCCAGCATTTT. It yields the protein CAWSEGGNQPQHF.